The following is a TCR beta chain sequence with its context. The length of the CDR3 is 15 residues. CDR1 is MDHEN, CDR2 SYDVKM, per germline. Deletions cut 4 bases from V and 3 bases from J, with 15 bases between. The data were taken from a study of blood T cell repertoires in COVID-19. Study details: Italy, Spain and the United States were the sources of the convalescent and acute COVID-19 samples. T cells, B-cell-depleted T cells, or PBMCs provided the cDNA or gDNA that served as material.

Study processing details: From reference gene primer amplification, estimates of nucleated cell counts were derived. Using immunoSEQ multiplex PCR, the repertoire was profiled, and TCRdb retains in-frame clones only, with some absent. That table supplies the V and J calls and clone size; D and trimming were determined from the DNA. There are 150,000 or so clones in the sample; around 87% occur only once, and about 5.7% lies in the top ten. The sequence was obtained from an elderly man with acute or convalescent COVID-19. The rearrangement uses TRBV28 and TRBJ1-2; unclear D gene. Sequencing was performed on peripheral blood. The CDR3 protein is CASSSNRDWHYGYTF. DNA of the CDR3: TGTGCCAGCAGTTCGAACCGGGATTGGCACTATGGCTACACCTTC.